This TCR beta chain was found in a study of CXCR3-negative and CXCR3-positive naive CD8 T cells. Via 5' RACE with UMI labels, TRB cDNA libraries were prepared. TCRdb re-called the 5' RACE reads; one entry per CDR3 protein, DNA not given. The sample has 7,000 to 8,500 distinct CDR3 sequences. Regarding the study as a whole: TRB CDR3s of CXCR3-positive naive cells were more hydrophobic than those of CXCR3-negative naive cells.

By frequency, this clonotype registers medium-sized. Its antigen is still unknown. The sequenced material came from naive CXCR3+ CD8+ T cells from blood. Subset: CD45RO-CCR7+CD27+CD95- naive CD8+ T cells expressing CXCR3 (TNR3+). The sequence derives from a human donor in good health. Some clones in this sample may be carry-over from other donors' samples.

CDR3 region: CASSSTRGRHEQFF. The J gene is TRBJ2-1, the V gene TRBV9. CDR1 is SGDLS, CDR2 YYNGEE, per germline. This CDR3 comprises 14 residues.